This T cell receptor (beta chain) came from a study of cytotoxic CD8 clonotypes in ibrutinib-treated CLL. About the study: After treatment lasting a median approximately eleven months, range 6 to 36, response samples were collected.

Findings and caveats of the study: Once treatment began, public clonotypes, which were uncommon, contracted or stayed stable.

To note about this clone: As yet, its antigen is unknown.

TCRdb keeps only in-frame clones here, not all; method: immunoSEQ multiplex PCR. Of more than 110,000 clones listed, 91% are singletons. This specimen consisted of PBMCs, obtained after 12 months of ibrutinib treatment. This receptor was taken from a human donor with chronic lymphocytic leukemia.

In DNA form, the CDR3 reads TGCGCCAGCAGCACCACGACAGGTATCGACGAGCAGTACTTC. Protein: CASSTTTGIDEQYF. The chain couples TRBV5-1 to TRBJ2-7; D might be TRBD1 (6 bases). This CDR3 comprises 14 residues. Germline V gives CDR1 SGHRS, CDR2 YFSETQ. Trimming pared 4 bases from V and 5 bases from J, leaving 16 bases between.